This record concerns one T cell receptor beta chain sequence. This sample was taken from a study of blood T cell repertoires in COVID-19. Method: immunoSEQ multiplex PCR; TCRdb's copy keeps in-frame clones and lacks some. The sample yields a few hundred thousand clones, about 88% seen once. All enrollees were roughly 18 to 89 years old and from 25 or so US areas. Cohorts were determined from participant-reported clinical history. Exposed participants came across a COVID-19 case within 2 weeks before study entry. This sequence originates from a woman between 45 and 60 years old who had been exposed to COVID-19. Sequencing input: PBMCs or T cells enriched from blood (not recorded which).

The CDR3 sequence is CASKGTNNYGYTF. The CDR3 DNA follows: TGTGCCAGCAAGGGGACAAATAACTATGGCTACACCTTC. The V call is TRBV6-5, the J call TRBJ1-2, with TRBD1 as a possible D gene (6 bases). The germline gives CDR1 MNHEY, CDR2 SVGAGI. The CDR3 is 13 amino acids. V lost 7 bases, J lost 1 base, and 10 bases lay in between.